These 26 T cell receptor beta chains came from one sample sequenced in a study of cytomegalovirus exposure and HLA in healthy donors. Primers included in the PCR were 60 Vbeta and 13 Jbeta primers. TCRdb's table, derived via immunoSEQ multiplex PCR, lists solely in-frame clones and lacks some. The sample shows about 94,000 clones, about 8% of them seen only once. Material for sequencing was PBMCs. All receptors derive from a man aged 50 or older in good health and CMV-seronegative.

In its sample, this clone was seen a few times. The CDR3 loop is CASTNPGQGSQPQHF. The CDR3 bases are TGTGCCAGCACCAATCCCGGACAGGGGAGTCAGCCCCAGCATTTT. This sequence joins TRBV6-1 and TRBJ1-5; 9 nucleotides match TRBD1. Germline-derived CDR1 and CDR2 are MNHNS and SASEGT. This CDR3 has 15 residues. V lost 7 bases to trimming and J lost 6 bases; unmatched junction nucleotides: 10.

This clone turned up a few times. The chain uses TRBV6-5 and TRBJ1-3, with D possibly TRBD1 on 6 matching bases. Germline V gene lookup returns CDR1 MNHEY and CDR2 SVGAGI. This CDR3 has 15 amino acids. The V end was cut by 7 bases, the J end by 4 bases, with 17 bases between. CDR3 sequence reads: CASTRDRSFGNTIYF. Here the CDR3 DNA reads TGTGCCAGCACCCGAGACAGGTCTTTCGGAAACACCATATATTTT.

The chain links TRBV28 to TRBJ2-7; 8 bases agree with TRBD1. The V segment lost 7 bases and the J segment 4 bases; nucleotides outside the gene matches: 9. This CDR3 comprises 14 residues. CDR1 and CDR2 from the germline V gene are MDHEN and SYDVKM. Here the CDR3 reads CASTSGQGRYEQYF. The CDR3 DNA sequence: TGTGCCAGCACCTCCGGACAGGGTCGGTACGAGCAGTACTTC.

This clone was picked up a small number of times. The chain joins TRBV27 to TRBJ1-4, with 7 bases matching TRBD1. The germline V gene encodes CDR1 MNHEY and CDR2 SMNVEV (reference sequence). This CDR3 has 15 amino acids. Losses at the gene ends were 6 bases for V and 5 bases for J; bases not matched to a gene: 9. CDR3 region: CASRDRKGLNEKLFF. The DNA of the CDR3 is TGTGCCAGCAGGGACAGGAAGGGGCTCAATGAAAAACTGTTTTTT.

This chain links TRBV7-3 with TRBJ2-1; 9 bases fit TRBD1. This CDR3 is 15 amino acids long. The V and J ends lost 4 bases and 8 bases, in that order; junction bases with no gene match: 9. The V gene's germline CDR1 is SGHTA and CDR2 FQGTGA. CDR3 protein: CASSYADRGSDEQFF. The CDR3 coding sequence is TGTGCCAGCAGCTACGCGGACAGGGGATCCGATGAGCAGTTCTTC.

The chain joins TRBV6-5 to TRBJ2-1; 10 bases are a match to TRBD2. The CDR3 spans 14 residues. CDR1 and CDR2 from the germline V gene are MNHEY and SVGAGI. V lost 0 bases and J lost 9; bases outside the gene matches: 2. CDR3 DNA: TGTGCCAGCAGTTACTCGGGACTAGCGAGTGAGCAGTTCTTC. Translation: CASSYSGLASEQFF.

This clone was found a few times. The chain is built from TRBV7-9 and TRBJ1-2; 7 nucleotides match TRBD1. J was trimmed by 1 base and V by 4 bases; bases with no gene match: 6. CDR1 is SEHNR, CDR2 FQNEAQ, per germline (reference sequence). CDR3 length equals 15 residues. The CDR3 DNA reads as TGTGCCAGCAGCTCTCGGGACAGACTTAACTATGGCTACACCTTC. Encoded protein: CASSSRDRLNYGYTF.

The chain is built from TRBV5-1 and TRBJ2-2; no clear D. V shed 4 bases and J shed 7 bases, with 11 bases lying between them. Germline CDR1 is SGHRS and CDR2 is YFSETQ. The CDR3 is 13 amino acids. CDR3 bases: TGCGCCAGCAGCAATAGAGAGAACGGGGAGCTGTTTTTT. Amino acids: CASSNRENGELFF.

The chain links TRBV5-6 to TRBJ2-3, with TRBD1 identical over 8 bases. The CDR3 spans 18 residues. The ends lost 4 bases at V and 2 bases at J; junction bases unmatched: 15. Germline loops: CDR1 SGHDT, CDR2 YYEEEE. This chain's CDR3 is CASSVLGGQGLSTDTQYF. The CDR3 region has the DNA TGTGCCAGCAGCGTACTGGGAGGACAGGGACTGTCCACAGATACGCAGTATTTT.

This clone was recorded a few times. The DNA for the CDR3 is TGTGCCAGCAGCTTACTAGCCGGGACAGGGATCGGCGATGAGCAGTTCTTC. It yields the protein CASSLLAGTGIGDEQFF. The chain recombines TRBV7-3 with TRBJ2-1, with 9 bases identical to TRBD1. Germline values: CDR1 SGHTA, CDR2 FQGTGA. This CDR3 contains 17 residues. Germline trimming cut 2 bases from V and 8 bases from J; bases unmatched to any gene: 13.

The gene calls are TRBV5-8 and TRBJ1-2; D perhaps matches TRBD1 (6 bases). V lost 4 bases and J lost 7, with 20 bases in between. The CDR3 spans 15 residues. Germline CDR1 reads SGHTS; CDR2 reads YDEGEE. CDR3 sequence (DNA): TGTGCCAGCAGCGTCGGACAGCGTCCATCCTTTGGCTACACCTTC. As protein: CASSVGQRPSFGYTF.

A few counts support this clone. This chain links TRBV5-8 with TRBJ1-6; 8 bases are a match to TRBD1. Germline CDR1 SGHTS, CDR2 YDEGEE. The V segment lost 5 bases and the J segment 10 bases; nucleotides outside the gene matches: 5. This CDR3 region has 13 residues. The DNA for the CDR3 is TGTGCCAGCAGGCCAGGGGGCATGTCACCCCTCCACTTT. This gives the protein CASRPGGMSPLHF.

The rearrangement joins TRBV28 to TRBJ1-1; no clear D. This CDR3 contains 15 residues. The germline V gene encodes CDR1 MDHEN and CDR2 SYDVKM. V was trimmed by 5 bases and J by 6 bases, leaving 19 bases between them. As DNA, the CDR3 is TGTGCCAGCAGTGCCCCTGAGGAGGGATTCTCTGAAGCTTTCTTT. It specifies CASSAPEEGFSEAFF.

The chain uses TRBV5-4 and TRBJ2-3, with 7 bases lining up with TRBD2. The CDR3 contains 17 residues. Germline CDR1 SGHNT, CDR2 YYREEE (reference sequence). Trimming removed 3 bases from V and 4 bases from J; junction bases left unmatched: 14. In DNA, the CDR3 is TGTGCCAGCAGCTCGCGACCTTTGACGCGGGAGCCAGATACGCAGTATTTT. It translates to CASSSRPLTREPDTQYF.

The CDR3: CAWGAGQGGFYSGNTIYF. CDR3 sequence (DNA): TGTGCCTGGGGTGCGGGGCAGGGAGGGTTCTACTCTGGAAACACCATATATTTT. The rearrangement links TRBV30 to TRBJ1-3, with D possibly TRBD1 on 5 matching bases. Trimming left V 5 bases short and J 0 bases short, with 23 bases between. The CDR3 totals 18 residues. From germline, CDR1 is GTSNPN and CDR2 SVGIG (reference sequence).

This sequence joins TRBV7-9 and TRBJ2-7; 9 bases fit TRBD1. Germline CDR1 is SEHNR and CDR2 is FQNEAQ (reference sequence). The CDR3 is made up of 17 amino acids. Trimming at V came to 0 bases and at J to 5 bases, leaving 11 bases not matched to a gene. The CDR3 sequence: CASSLASGTGSPHEQYF. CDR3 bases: TGTGCCAGCAGCTTAGCCTCCGGGACAGGGTCCCCCCACGAGCAGTACTTC.

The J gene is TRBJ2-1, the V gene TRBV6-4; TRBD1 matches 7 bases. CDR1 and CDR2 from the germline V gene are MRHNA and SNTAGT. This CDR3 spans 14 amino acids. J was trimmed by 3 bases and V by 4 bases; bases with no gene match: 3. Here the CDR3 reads CASSVRQGYNEQFF. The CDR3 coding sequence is TGTGCCAGCAGTGTACGACAGGGCTACAATGAGCAGTTCTTC.

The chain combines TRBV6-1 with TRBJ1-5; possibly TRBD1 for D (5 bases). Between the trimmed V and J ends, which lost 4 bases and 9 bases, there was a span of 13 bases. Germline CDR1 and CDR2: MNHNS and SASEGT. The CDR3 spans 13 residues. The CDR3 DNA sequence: TGTGCCAGCAGTGGTCGCCAGGGATGGCCCCAGCATTTT. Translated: CASSGRQGWPQHF.

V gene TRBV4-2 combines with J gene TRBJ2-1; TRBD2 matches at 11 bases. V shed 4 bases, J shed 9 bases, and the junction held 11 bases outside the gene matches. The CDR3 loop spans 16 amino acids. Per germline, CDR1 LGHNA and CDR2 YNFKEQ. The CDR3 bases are TGTGCCAGCAGCCCCCGCCTAGCGGGGGGACGGGGTGAGCAGTTCTTC. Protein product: CASSPRLAGGRGEQFF.

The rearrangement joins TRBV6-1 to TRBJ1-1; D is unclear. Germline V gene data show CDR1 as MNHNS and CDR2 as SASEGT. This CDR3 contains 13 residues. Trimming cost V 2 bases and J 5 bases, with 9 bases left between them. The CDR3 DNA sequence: TGTGCCAGCAGTGAACATGGGAGGACTGAAGCTTTCTTT. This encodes CASSEHGRTEAFF.

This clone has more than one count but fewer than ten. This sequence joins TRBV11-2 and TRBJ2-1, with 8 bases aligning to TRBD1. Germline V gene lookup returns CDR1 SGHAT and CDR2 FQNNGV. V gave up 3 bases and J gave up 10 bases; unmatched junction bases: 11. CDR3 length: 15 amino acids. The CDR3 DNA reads TGTGCCAGCAGCTTTACTGAAACCAGGGGGCTGGAGCAGTTCTTC. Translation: CASSFTETRGLEQFF.

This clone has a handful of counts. The CDR3 loop reads CASSLRFGGELNQPQHF. The CDR3 coding sequence is TGTGCCAGCAGTTTAAGGTTCGGTGGGGAGCTCAATCAGCCCCAGCATTTT. The V and J genes are TRBV27 and TRBJ1-5; D is unclear. Trimming shortened V by 2 bases and J by 3 bases, and 17 bases separated the two germline ends. The V gene's germline CDR1 is MNHEY and CDR2 SMNVEV (reference sequence). The CDR3 spans 17 residues.

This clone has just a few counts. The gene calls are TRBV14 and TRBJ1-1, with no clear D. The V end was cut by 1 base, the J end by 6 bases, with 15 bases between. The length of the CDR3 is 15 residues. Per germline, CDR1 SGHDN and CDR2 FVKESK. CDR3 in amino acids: CASSQGPPKAAEAFF. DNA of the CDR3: TGTGCCAGCAGCCAAGGTCCCCCTAAGGCGGCTGAAGCTTTCTTT. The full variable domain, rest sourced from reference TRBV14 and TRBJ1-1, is EAGVTQFPSHSVIEKGQTVTLRCDPISGHDNLYWYRRVMGKEIKFLLHFVKESKQDESGMPNNRFLAERTGGTYSTLKVQPAELEDSGVYFCASSQGPPKAAEAFFGQGTRLTVV.

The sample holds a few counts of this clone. CDR3 loop: CASSPGGQFNEKLFF. CDR3 sequence (DNA): TGTGCCAGCTCACCTGGGGGACAGTTTAATGAAAAACTGTTTTTT. V gene TRBV18 combines with J gene TRBJ1-4; 7 bases map to TRBD1. Germline lookup yields CDR1 KGHSH and CDR2 LQKENI. This CDR3 comprises 15 residues. Losses at the gene ends were 3 bases for V and 4 bases for J; bases not matched to a gene: 5.

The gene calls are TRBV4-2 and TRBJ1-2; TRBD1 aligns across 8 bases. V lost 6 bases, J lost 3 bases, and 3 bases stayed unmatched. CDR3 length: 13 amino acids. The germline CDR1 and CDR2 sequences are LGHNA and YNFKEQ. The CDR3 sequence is CASRQGGDYGYTF. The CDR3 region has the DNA TGTGCCAGCAGACAGGGGGGGGACTATGGCTACACCTTC.

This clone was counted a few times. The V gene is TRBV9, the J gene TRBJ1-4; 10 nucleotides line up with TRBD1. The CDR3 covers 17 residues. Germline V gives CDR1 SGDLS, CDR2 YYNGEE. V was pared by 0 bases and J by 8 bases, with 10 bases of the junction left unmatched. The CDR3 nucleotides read TGTGCCAGCAGCGTAGCTGACAGGGGGCAACAGTACGAAAAACTGTTTTTT. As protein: CASSVADRGQQYEKLFF.